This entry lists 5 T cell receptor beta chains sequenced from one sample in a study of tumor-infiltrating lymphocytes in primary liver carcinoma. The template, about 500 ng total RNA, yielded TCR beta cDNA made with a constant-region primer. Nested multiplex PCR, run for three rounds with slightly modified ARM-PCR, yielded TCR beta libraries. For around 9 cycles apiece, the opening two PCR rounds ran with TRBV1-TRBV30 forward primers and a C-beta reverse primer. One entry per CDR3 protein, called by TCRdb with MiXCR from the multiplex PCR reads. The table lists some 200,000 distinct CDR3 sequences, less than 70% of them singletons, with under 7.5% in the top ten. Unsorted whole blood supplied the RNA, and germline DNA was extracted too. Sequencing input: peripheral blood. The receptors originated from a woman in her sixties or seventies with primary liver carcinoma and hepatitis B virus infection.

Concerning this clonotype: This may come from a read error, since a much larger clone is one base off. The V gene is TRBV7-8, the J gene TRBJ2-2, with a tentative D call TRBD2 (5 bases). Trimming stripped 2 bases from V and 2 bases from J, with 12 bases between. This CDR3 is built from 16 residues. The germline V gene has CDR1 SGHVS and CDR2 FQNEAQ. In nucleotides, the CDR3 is TGTGCCAGCAGCTTAAGGGCTGGGAGTAACACCGGGGAGCTGTTTTTT. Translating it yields CASSLRAGSNTGELFF.

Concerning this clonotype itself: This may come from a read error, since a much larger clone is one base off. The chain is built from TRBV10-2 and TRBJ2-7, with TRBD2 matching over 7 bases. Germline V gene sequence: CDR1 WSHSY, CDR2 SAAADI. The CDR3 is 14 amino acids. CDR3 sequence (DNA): TGCGCCAGCAGGGCTAGCGGAGGAACCTACGAGCAGCACTTC. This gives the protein CASRASGGTYEQHF.

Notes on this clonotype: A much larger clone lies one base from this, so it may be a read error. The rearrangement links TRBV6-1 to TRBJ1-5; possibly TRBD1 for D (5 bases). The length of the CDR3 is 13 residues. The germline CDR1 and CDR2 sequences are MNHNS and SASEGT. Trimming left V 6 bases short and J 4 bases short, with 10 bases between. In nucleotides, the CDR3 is TGTGCCAGCAGAAGACAGTTAAATCAGCCCCAGCATTTT. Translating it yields CASRRQLNQPQHF.

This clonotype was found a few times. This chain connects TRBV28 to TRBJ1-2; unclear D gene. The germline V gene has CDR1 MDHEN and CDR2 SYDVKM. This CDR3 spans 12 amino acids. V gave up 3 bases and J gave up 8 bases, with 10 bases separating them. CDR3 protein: CASSFISGGYTF. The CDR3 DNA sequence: TGTGCCAGCAGTTTCATCAGCGGAGGCTACACCTTC.

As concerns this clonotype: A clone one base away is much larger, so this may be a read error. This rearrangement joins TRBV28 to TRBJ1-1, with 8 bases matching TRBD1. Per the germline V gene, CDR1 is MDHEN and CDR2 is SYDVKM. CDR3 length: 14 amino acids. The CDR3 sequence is CASSWGQANTEVFF. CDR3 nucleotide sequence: TGTGCCAGCAGTTGGGGACAGGCTAACACTGAAGTTTTCTTT.